This T cell receptor beta chain stems from a study of T cell responses to AZD1222 COVID-19 vaccine. Regarding this clone: The antigen remains unidentified.

The germline V gene has CDR1 SGHAT and CDR2 FQNNGV. J lost 3 bases, V lost 1 base, and 4 bases had no gene match. The CDR3 spans 16 residues. Assay used: immunoSEQ multiplex PCR; TCRdb lists only in-frame clones, some missing. This sample yields some 130,000 clones, of which over 85% are seen a single time; under 6.5% belongs to the top ten. Study outcomes and limitations: Spike regions recognized by vaccine-associated CD4 TCRs spanned the protein, led by 160-218 and 743-854. Nearly half of spike-specific TCRs reportedly go after variant regions that carry no mutations. The donor cohort was predominantly white British with a female majority, and clonal diversity may have been underestimated. Only a handful of AZD1222 recipients were seropositive at baseline.

The sequenced sample was peripheral blood, obtained on day 0 of AZD1222 vaccination. The V call is TRBV11-2, the J call TRBJ1-5; 9 bases map to TRBD1. The TCR was taken from an adult in good health. The CDR3: CASSLGRDRVNQPQHF. For the CDR3, the DNA is TGTGCCAGCAGCTTAGGCCGGGACAGGGTCAATCAGCCCCAGCATTTT.